These 26 T cell receptor beta chains originate from one sample sequenced in a study of cytomegalovirus exposure and HLA in healthy donors. Researchers ran the PCR with 60 Vbeta and 13 Jbeta primers. Some clones are missing from TCRdb's copy, which holds only in-frame ones; the method was immunoSEQ multiplex PCR. This sample has around 150,000 clones, with 60% to 80% found just once. The sequencing sample was made of PBMCs. The receptors shown here come from a middle-aged woman in good health and CMV-seropositive.

This chain joins TRBV19 and TRBJ1-2; D gene unclear. CDR1 LNHDA and CDR2 SQIVND come from the germline V gene (reference sequence). V was pared by 3 bases and J by 6 bases, with 14 bases between. There are 14 residues in the CDR3. CDR3 DNA sequence: TGTGCCAGTAGTATTGTGTTGGCCCCACATGGCTACACCTTC. Encoded protein: CASSIVLAPHGYTF.

This clone was seen a single time. The chain employs TRBV6-5 and TRBJ1-3; D not certain. The CDR3 totals 12 residues. In germline, CDR1 is MNHEY, CDR2 SVGAGI. Trimming left V 4 bases short and J 3 bases short, with 4 bases between. CDR3 amino acids: CASSSLGNTIYF. For the CDR3, the DNA is TGTGCCAGCAGTTCTCTTGGAAACACCATATATTTT.

J is TRBJ1-1 and V is TRBV2, with D hard to call. The V end lost 0 bases, the J end lost 1 base, and 9 bases lay between the germline ends. CDR1 is SNHLY, CDR2 FYNNEI, per germline. The CDR3 has 15 residues. The CDR3: CASSEANTWNTEAFF. For the CDR3, the DNA is TGTGCCAGCAGTGAAGCTAATACTTGGAACACTGAAGCTTTCTTT.

The rearrangement joins TRBV19 to TRBJ2-3; a possible D gene is TRBD2 (5 bases). The CDR3 has 16 amino acids. V lost 1 base and J lost 0, with 11 bases in between. Germline V CDR1 and CDR2: LNHDA, SQIVND (reference sequence). The CDR3 reads CASSIGGNPSTDTQYF. DNA for the CDR3: TGTGCCAGTAGTATAGGAGGGAATCCTAGCACAGATACGCAGTATTTT. Using reference TRBV19 and TRBJ2-3 for the parts outside the CDR3, the full variable domain is DGGITQSPKYLFRKEGQNVTLSCEQNLNHDAMYWYRQDPGQGLRLIYYSQIVNDFQKGDIAEGYSVSREKKESFPLTVTSAQKNPTAFYLCASSIGGNPSTDTQYFGPGTRLTVL.

V is TRBV12-5 and J is TRBJ2-7; no clear D gene. Trimming cost V 11 bases and J 4 bases, with 9 bases left between them. CDR1 LGHNT and CDR2 FRNRAP come from the germline V gene. The length of the CDR3 is 10 residues. For the CDR3, the DNA is TGTGCTCTCGGAGATTACGAGCAGTACTTC. It encodes CALGDYEQYF.

The CDR3 loop is CASSMVSARGNTIYF. CDR3 in DNA: TGTGCCAGTAGTATGGTCTCCGCTCGGGGAAACACCATATATTTT. The chain has TRBV19 and TRBJ1-3; D is uncertain. CDR1 and CDR2 from the germline V gene are LNHDA and SQIVND (reference sequence). The V end was cut by 3 bases, the J end by 4 bases, with 13 bases between. This CDR3 contains 15 residues.

The V gene is TRBV28, the J gene TRBJ2-2; D possibly corresponds to TRBD1 (5 bases). The germline gives CDR1 MDHEN, CDR2 SYDVKM. The CDR3 length is 14 residues. Trimming cost V 4 bases and J 1 base, with 7 bases left between them. DNA of the CDR3: TGTGCCAGCAGTTCAGGGCAGAACACCGGGGAGCTGTTTTTT. It is translated as CASSSGQNTGELFF. Full variable domain (remainder filled in from reference TRBV28 and TRBJ2-2): DVKVTQSSRYLVKRTGEKVFLECVQDMDHENMFWYRQDPGLGLRLIYFSYDVKMKEKGDIPEGYSVSREKKERFSLILESASTNQTSMYLCASSSGQNTGELFFGEGSRLTVL.

The chain uses TRBV6-5 and TRBJ2-5, with 9 bases identical to TRBD1. With the DNA end fitting TRBJ2-7 better, the J assignment may be wrong. The CDR3 has 14 residues. The germline CDR1 and CDR2 sequences are MNHEY and SVGAGI. The CDR3 is CASSPGQGKYEQYF. The CDR3 DNA reads as TGTGCCAGCAGTCCGGGACAGGGAAAGTACGAGCAGTACTTC.

V usage is TRBV27 and J usage is TRBJ2-4; TRBD2 matches 8 bases. The CDR3 has 12 residues. The germline V gene encodes CDR1 MNHEY and CDR2 SMNVEV (reference sequence). V lost 7 bases to trimming and J lost 8 bases; unmatched junction nucleotides: 4. CDR3 sequence reads: CASTPGGYIQYF. The CDR3 DNA sequence: TGTGCCAGCACCCCGGGGGGGTACATTCAGTACTTC.

This chain links TRBV5-1 with TRBJ1-1, with TRBD1 matching over 7 bases. V lost 4 bases and J lost 4; bases outside the gene matches: 7. Germline values: CDR1 SGHRS, CDR2 YFSETQ. This CDR3 contains 14 residues. The CDR3, as DNA: TGCGCCAGCAGCGAAGGAACAGGGGTCACTGAAGCTTTCTTT. Translation gives CASSEGTGVTEAFF.

This clone has a single count. The chain recombines TRBV7-6 with TRBJ2-3; no clear D. The CDR3 contains 15 residues. Germline V lookup: CDR1 SGHVS, CDR2 FNYEAQ. Trimming cost V 2 bases and J 2 bases, with 11 bases left between them. In DNA, the CDR3 is TGTGCCAGCAGCTTAAACAGTAACCCCACAGATACGCAGTATTTT. As protein: CASSLNSNPTDTQYF.

The genes are TRBV9 and TRBJ2-5, with D possibly matching TRBD2 (6 bases). Germline V gene lookup returns CDR1 SGDLS and CDR2 YYNGEE. V lost 3 bases to trimming and J lost 1 base, with 7 bases between them. This CDR3 has 13 residues. The CDR3 region has the DNA TGTGCCAGCAGCGGCGGGGTCCAAGAGACCCAGTACTTC. Its protein product is CASSGGVQETQYF.

This clone was found a few times. The chain joins TRBV4-3 to TRBJ2-1; 8 nucleotides align to TRBD2. Germline V gene sequence: CDR1 LGHNA, CDR2 YSLEER. The CDR3 runs to 16 residues. V was clipped by 1 base and J by 3 bases; unmatched bases: 5. The CDR3: CASSQALSGSYNEQFF. CDR3 in DNA: TGCGCCAGCAGCCAAGCGCTGAGCGGGAGCTACAATGAGCAGTTCTTC.

The chain carries TRBV7-2 and TRBJ2-7; 14 bases fit TRBD2. With V trimmed by 2 bases and J by 1 base, 4 bases remained unmatched. The CDR3 totals 17 residues. Germline V gene lookup returns CDR1 SGHTA and CDR2 FQGNSA. The CDR3 nucleotides are TGTGCCAGCAGCTTACCCGGGACTAGCGGGAGTTCCTACGAGCAGTACTTC. Residues: CASSLPGTSGSSYEQYF. Based on the CDR3 plus reference TRBV7-2 and TRBJ2-7, the full variable domain is GAGVSQSPSNKVTEKGKDVELRCDPISGHTALYWYRQSLGQGLEFLIYFQGNSAPDKSGLPSDRFSAERTGGSVSTLTIQRTQQEDSAVYLCASSLPGTSGSSYEQYFGPGTRLTVT.

V and J are TRBV28 and TRBJ2-3, with 13 bases fitting TRBD2. Looked up from germline, CDR1 is MDHEN and CDR2 is SYDVKM. The CDR3 has 16 residues. V lost 6 bases, J lost 3 bases, and 6 bases stayed unmatched. This CDR3 reads CASSLGLAGETDTQYF. Written as DNA, the CDR3 is TGTGCCAGCAGCCTTGGACTAGCGGGGGAGACAGATACGCAGTATTTT. Complete variable domain (other parts from reference TRBV28 and TRBJ2-3): DVKVTQSSRYLVKRTGEKVFLECVQDMDHENMFWYRQDPGLGLRLIYFSYDVKMKEKGDIPEGYSVSREKKERFSLILESASTNQTSMYLCASSLGLAGETDTQYFGPGTRLTVL.

J is TRBJ2-7 and V is TRBV5-1; 7 nucleotides align to TRBD1. V lost 4 bases, J lost 1 base, and 5 bases stayed unmatched. CDR1 and CDR2 from the germline V gene are SGHRS and YFSETQ. This CDR3 comprises 14 residues. This CDR3 reads CASSVTGDSYEQYF. CDR3 coding DNA: TGCGCCAGCAGCGTAACAGGGGATTCCTACGAGCAGTACTTC.

The V call is TRBV6-5, the J call TRBJ1-1, with a possible D match to TRBD1 (5 bases). Trimming left V 5 bases short and J 6 bases short, with 13 bases between. The CDR3 runs to 13 residues. Germline V CDR1 and CDR2: MNHEY, SVGAGI. The CDR3, as DNA: TGTGCCAGCAGTCCTTTGACAGCTGCTGAAGCTTTCTTT. This codes for CASSPLTAAEAFF.

This clone was seen at least ten times. J is TRBJ1-2 and V is TRBV7-8, with a possible D match to TRBD1 (5 bases). The ends were cut back, 5 bases at V and 3 bases at J, with 13 bases in the middle. CDR3 length: 14 residues. CDR1 is SGHVS and CDR2 is FQNEAQ in the germline V gene. The CDR3 nucleotides are TGTGCCAGCAGCCGAGATGACAGTGACTATGGCTACACCTTC. It specifies CASSRDDSDYGYTF.

CDR3 in DNA: TGTGCCAGCAGCTCACGGACTAGCGGGAGTATGTACGAGCAGTACTTC. Translation: CASSSRTSGSMYEQYF. V and J are TRBV11-3 and TRBJ2-7; 13 nucleotides match TRBD2. Losses at the gene ends were 4 bases for V and 4 bases for J; bases not matched to a gene: 7. Germline lookup yields CDR1 SGHNT and CDR2 YENEEA. The CDR3 is made up of 16 amino acids.

J is TRBJ1-4 and V is TRBV30; the D is unclear. The V end was cut by 3 bases, the J end by 3 bases, with 5 bases between. This CDR3 spans 12 amino acids. Germline assignment: CDR1 GTSNPN and CDR2 SVGIG (reference sequence). The CDR3 protein is CAWRQSNEKLFF. The CDR3 DNA reads TGTGCCTGGAGACAGTCTAATGAAAAACTGTTTTTT. The entire variable domain, with the rest obtained from reference TRBV30 and TRBJ1-4, is as follows: SQTIHQWPATLVQPVGSPLSLECTVEGTSNPNLYWYRQAAGRGLQLLFYSVGIGQISSEVPQNLSASRPQDRQFILSSKKLLLSDSGFYLCAWRQSNEKLFFGSGTQLSVL.

The CDR3 is CASSQDRTGFHTEAFF. The CDR3 nucleotides are TGCGCCAGCAGCCAAGATAGGACAGGGTTCCACACTGAAGCTTTCTTT. The chain couples TRBV4-3 to TRBJ1-1; 8 bases match TRBD1. Unmatched junction bases numbered 6, after V lost 0 bases and J lost 3 bases. CDR3 length: 16 amino acids. The germline gives CDR1 LGHNA, CDR2 YSLEER.

This clone turned up a few times. The chain is built from TRBV4-3 and TRBJ1-2; perhaps TRBD1 as D (6 bases). This CDR3 is 14 amino acids long. The ends were cut back, 0 bases at V and 4 bases at J, with 9 bases in the middle. Germline CDR1 LGHNA, CDR2 YSLEER. CDR3 nucleotides: TGCGCCAGCAGCCAAGATTTGGACAGCTATGGCTACACCTTC. Amino acids: CASSQDLDSYGYTF.

The rearrangement uses TRBV20-1 and TRBJ2-2; maybe TRBD1 (5 bases). Between the trimmed V and J ends, which lost 8 bases and 6 bases, there was a span of 10 bases. This CDR3 comprises 11 residues. Germline V gives CDR1 DFQATT, CDR2 SNEGSKA (reference sequence). The CDR3 DNA sequence: TGCAGTACCGGACAATCCGGGGAGCTGTTTTTT. Its protein product is CSTGQSGELFF.

The J gene is TRBJ2-3, the V gene TRBV7-2; 15 positions agree with TRBD2. The CDR3 has 18 residues. Germline CDR1 reads SGHTA; CDR2 reads FQGNSA. Trimming took 5 bases from V and 2 from J; bases not matched to a gene: 8. The DNA for the CDR3 is TGTGCCAGCAGCCTAGGACTAGCGGGAGGGCATATCACAGATACGCAGTATTTT. Translating it yields CASSLGLAGGHITDTQYF.

The chain employs TRBV6-1 and TRBJ2-7; 8 bases match TRBD1. The J segment lost 6 bases and the V segment lost 4 bases, leaving 5 bases of the junction unmatched. The CDR3 spans 13 residues. Germline loops: CDR1 MNHNS, CDR2 SASEGT. The CDR3 here is CASSGGQGTEQYF. DNA of the CDR3: TGTGCCAGCAGTGGTGGACAGGGAACCGAGCAGTACTTC.

V gene TRBV14 combines with J gene TRBJ2-1; 9 bases match TRBD2. J was trimmed by 6 bases and V by 0 bases; bases with no gene match: 9. The CDR3 is 17 residues long. Germline V CDR1 and CDR2: SGHDN, FVKESK. The CDR3 DNA reads TGTGCCAGCAGCCAAGATTGGGCGGGGGGGAGGCGCAATGAGCAGTTCTTC. It encodes CASSQDWAGGRRNEQFF.